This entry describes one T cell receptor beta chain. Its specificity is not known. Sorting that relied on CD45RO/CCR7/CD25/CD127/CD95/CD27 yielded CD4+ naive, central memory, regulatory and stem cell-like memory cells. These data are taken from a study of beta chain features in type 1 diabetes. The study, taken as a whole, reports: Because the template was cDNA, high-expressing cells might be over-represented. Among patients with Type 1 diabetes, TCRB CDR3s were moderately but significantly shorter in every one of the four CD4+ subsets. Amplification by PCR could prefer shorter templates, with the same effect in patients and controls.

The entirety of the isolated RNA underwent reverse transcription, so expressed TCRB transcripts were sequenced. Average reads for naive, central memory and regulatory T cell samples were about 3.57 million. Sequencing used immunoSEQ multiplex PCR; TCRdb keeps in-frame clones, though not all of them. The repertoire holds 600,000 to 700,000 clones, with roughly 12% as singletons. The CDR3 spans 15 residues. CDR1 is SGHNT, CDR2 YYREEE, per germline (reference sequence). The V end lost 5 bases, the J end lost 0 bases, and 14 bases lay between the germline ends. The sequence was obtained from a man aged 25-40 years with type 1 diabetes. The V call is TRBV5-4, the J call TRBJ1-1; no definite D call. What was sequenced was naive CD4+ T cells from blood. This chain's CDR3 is CASRDKGGLNTEAFF. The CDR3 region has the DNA TGTGCCAGCAGGGATAAGGGTGGTCTGAACACTGAAGCTTTCTTT.